This record looks at one TCR beta chain sequence and its context. The PCR contained 60 Vbeta and 13 Jbeta primers. Authors' processing steps: A later analysis counted approximately 80 million unique TCR beta chains, about 11 million shared. The table came from immunoSEQ multiplex PCR; TCRdb's copy has only in-frame clones and leaves some out. That table is the source of V, J and clone size, and D and trimming were worked out from the DNA. The sample lists about 160,000 clones; roughly 80% were seen once. The CDR3 length is 15 residues. V shed 3 bases, J shed 3 bases, and the junction held 8 bases outside the gene matches. Germline V gene data show CDR1 as LNHDA and CDR2 as SQIVND (reference sequence). This specimen belongs to a study of cytomegalovirus exposure and HLA in healthy donors. Study background: Out of around 360 genotyped donors, less than 90% belonged to the Caucasian-associated ancestry cluster.

The sequenced sample was PBMCs. This chain connects TRBV19 to TRBJ2-7; 7 bases agree with TRBD2. This receptor was identified in a woman aged 25 to 39 in good health and CMV-seronegative. The CDR3 loop is CASSIRSGESYEQYF. The CDR3 nucleotides read TGTGCCAGTAGTATCCGAAGCGGGGAGAGCTACGAGCAGTACTTC.